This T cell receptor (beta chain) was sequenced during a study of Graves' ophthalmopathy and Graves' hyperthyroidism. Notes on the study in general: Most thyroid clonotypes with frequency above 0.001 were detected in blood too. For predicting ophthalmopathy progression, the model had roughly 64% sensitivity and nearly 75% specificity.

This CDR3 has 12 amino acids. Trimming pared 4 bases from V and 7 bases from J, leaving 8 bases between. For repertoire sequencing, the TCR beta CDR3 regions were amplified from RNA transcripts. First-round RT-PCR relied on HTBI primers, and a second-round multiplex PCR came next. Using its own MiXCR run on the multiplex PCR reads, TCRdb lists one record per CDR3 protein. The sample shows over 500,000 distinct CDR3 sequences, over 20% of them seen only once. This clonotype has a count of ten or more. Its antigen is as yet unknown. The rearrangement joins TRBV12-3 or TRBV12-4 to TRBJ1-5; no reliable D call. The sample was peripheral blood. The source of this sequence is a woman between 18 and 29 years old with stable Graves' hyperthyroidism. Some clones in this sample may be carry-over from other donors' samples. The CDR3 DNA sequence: TGTGCCAGCAGTTCGGGCCCGCAGCCCCAGCATTTT. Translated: CASSSGPQPQHF.